This record concerns one T cell receptor (beta chain) sequence. The antigen is not known. This entry belongs to a study of human versus mouse CDR3 diversity and MHC coevolution. Across the whole study: The immunoSEQ assay reportedly detects one in 200,000 T cells.

General study points: About 6 MHC II alleles selected the human T cells.

Naive CD4 T cells were sorted as CD45RO-negative, CD62L-positive. Sequenced by immunoSEQ multiplex PCR; TCRdb stores in-frame clones only, minus some. The data show about 77,000 clones, 85% to 95% seen once. The CDR3 sequence is 15 residues long. Germline loops: CDR1 SGHNT, CDR2 YYREEE (reference sequence). V lost 2 bases to trimming and J lost 5 bases; unmatched junction nucleotides: 7. Source material: naive CD4+ T cells from blood. Subset: CD45RO-negative CD62L-positive naive CD4 T cells. This clonotype was obtained from a person between 25 and 75 years old in good health. V usage is TRBV5-4 and J usage is TRBJ2-7; 10 bases are shared with TRBD1. This CDR3 reads CASSFTGTGVHEQYF. The CDR3 coding sequence is TGTGCCAGCAGCTTTACCGGGACAGGGGTCCACGAGCAGTACTTC.